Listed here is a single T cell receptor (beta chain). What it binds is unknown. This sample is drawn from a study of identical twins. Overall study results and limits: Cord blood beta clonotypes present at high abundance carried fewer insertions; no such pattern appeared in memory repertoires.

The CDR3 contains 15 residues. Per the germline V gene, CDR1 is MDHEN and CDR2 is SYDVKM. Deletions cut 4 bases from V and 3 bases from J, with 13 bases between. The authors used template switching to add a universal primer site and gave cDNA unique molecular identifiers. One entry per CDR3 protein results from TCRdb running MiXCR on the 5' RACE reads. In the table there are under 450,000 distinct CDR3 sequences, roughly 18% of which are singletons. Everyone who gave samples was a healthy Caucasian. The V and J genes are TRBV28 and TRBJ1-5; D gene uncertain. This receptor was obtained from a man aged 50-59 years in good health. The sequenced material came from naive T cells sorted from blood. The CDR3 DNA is TGTGCCAGCAGTTCCCCCAAAAAGTACAATCAGCCCCAGCATTTT. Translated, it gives CASSSPKKYNQPQHF.